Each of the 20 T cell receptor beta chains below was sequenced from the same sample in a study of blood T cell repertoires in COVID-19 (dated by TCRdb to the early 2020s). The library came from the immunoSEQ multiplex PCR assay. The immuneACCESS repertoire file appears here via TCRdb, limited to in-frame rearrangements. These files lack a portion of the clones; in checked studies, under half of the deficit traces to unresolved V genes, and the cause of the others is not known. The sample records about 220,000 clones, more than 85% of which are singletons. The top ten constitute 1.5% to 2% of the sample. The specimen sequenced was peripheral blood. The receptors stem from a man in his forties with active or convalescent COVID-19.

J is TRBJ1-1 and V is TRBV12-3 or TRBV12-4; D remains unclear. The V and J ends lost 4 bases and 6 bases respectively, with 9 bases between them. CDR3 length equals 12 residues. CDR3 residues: CASSSQKSEAFF. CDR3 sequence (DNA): TGTGCCAGCAGTTCCCAGAAATCTGAAGCTTTCTTT.

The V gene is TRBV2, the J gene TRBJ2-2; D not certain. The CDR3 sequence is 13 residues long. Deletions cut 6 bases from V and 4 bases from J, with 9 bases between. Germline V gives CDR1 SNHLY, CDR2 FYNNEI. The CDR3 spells CASSPLVTGELFF. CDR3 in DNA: TGTGCCAGCAGCCCATTAGTCACCGGGGAGCTGTTTTTT.

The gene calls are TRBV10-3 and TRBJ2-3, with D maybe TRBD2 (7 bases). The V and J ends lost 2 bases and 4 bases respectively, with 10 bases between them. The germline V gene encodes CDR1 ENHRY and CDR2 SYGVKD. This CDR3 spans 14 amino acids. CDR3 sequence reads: CAISEKGGADTQYF. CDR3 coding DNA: TGTGCCATCAGTGAGAAGGGGGGGGCAGATACGCAGTATTTT.

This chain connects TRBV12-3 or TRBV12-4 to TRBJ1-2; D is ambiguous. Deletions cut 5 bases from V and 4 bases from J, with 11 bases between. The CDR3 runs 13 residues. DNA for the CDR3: TGTGCCAGCAGTCAACACCCAAGCTATGGCTACACCTTC. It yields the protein CASSQHPSYGYTF.

CDR3 sequence (DNA): TGTGCCAGCAGCTTGGATCTTTACGAGCAGTACTTC. Translation: CASSLDLYEQYF. The chain has TRBV5-5 and TRBJ2-7; D call uncertain. CDR1 and CDR2 (germline): SGHKS, YYEKEE (reference sequence). V lost 0 bases and J lost 4, with 5 bases in between. The CDR3 sequence is 12 residues long.

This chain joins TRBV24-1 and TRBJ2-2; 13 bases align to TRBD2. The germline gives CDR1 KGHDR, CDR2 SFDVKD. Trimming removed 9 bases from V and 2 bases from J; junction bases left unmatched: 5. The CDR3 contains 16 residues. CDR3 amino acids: CATSGTSGVNTGELFF. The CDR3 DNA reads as TGTGCCACCTCCGGGACTAGCGGGGTAAACACCGGGGAGCTGTTTTTT.

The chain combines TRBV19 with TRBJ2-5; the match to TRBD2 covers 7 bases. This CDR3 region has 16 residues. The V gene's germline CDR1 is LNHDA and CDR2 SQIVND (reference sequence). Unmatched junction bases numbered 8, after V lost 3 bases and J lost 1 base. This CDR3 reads CASSIRREWVQETQYF. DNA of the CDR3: TGTGCCAGTAGTATCAGGCGGGAGTGGGTCCAAGAGACCCAGTACTTC.

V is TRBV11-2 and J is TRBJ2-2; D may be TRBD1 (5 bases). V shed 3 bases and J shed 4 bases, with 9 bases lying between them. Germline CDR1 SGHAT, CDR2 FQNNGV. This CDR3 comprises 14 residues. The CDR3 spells CASSLGQFTGELFF. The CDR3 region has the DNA TGTGCCAGCAGCTTGGGGCAGTTCACCGGGGAGCTGTTTTTT. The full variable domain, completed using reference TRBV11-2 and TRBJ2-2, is EAGVAQSPRYKIIEKRQSVAFWCNPISGHATLYWYQQILGQGPKLLIQFQNNGVVDDSQLPKDRFSAERLKGVDSTLKIQPAKLEDSAVYLCASSLGQFTGELFFGEGSRLTVL.

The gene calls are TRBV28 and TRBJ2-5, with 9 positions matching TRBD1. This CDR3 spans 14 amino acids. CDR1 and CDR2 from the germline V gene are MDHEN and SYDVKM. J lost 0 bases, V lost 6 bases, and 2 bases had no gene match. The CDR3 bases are TGTGCCAGCAGCACAGGGGGCAACCAAGAGACCCAGTACTTC. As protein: CASSTGGNQETQYF.

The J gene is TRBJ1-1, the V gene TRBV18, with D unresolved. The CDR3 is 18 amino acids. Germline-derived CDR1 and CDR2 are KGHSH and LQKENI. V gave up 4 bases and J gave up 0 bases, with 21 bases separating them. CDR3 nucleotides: TGTGCCAGCTCACTCCGTCTCAGGCCAGCCTATTTGAACACTGAAGCTTTCTTT. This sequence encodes CASSLRLRPAYLNTEAFF.

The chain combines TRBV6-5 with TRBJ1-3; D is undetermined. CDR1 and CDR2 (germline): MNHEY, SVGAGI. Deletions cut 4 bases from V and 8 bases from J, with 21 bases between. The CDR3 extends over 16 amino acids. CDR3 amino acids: CASSSRSIGGRDTIYF. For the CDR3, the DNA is TGTGCCAGCAGTTCAAGGTCTATCGGAGGGCGGGACACCATATATTTT.

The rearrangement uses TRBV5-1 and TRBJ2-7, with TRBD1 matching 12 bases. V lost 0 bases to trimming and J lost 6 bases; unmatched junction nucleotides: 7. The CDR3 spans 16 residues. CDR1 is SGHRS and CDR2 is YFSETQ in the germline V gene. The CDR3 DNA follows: TGCGCCAGCAGCTTGGCCGCGGGACAGGGGGCTGTCGAGCAGTACTTC. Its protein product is CASSLAAGQGAVEQYF. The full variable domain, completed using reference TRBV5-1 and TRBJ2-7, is KAGVTQTPRYLIKTRGQQVTLSCSPISGHRSVSWYQQTPGQGLQFLFEYFSETQRNKGNFPGRFSGRQFSNSRSEMNVSTLELGDSALYLCASSLAAGQGAVEQYFGPGTRLTVT.

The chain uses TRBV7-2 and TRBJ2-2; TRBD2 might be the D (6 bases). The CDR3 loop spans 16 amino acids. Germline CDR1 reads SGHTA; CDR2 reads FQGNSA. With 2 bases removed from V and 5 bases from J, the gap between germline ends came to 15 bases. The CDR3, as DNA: TGTGCCAGCAGCTTATGGGAGGCAGGGCGGACCGGGGAGCTGTTTTTT. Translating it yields CASSLWEAGRTGELFF.

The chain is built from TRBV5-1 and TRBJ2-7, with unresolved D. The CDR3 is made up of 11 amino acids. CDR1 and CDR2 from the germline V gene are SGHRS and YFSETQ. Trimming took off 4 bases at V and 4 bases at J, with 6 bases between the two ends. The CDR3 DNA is TGCGCCAGCAGCGGCCATTACGAGCAGTACTTC. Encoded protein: CASSGHYEQYF.

The CDR3 DNA reads TGCGCCAGCAGCCAGGTTAGCGGGAGGGCCGGTGAGACCCAGTACTTC. It encodes CASSQVSGRAGETQYF. This chain joins TRBV4-1 and TRBJ2-5, with 11 nucleotides matching TRBD2. V lost 3 bases and J lost 5; bases outside the gene matches: 8. The CDR3 totals 16 residues. CDR1 is MGHRA and CDR2 is YSYEKL in the germline V gene.

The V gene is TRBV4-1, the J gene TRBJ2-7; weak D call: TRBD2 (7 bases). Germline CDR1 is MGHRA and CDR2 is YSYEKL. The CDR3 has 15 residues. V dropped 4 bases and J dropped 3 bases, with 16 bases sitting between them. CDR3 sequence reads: CASSPEGGGGYEQYF. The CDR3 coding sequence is TGCGCCAGCAGCCCCGAAGGAGGGGGGGGCTACGAGCAGTACTTC.

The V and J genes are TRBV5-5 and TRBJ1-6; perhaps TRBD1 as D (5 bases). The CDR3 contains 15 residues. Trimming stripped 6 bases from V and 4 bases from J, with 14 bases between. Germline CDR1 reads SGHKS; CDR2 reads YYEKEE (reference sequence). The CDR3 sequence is CASTSNQGYNSPLHF. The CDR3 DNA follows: TGTGCCAGCACCAGTAACCAGGGTTATAATTCACCCCTCCACTTT.

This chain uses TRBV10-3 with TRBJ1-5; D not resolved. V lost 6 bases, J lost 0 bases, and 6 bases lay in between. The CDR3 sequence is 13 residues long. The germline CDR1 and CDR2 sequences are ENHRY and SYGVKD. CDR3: CAIRRNSNQPQHF. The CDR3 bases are TGTGCCATCAGGAGAAATAGCAATCAGCCCCAGCATTTT.

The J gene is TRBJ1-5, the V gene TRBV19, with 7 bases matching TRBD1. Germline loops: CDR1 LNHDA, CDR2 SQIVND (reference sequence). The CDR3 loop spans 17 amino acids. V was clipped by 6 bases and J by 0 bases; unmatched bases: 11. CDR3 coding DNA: TGTGCCAGTAGCACCACCGGGACAGTCAATAGCAATCAGCCCCAGCATTTT. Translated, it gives CASSTTGTVNSNQPQHF.

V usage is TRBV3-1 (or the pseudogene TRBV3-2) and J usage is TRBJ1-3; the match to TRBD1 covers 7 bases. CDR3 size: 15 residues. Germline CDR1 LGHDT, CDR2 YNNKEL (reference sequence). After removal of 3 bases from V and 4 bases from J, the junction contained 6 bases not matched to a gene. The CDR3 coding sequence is TGTGCCAGCAGCCATAAGACAGGGCGCGGAAACACCATATATTTT. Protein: CASSHKTGRGNTIYF.